This passage covers 19 T cell receptor beta chains from one sample sequenced in a study of blood T cell repertoires in COVID-19. Produced via immunoSEQ multiplex PCR; TCRdb's table is partial and in-frame only. The data contain about 200,000 clones, around 89% of them singletons. The sequenced sample was PBMCs or T cells enriched from blood (not recorded which). The receptors were sampled from a woman aged 18-30 years who had recovered from COVID-19.

This clone has a handful of counts. The rearrangement uses TRBV10-3 and TRBJ1-3, with no clear D. Trimming removed 4 bases at V and 0 bases at J, with 10 bases between. Germline lookup yields CDR1 ENHRY and CDR2 SYGVKD. This CDR3 spans 15 amino acids. The chain's CDR3 is CAISASRGSGNTIYF. In DNA, the CDR3 is TGTGCCATCAGTGCGTCCCGGGGCTCTGGAAACACCATATATTTT.

This chain uses TRBV5-1 with TRBJ1-2, with 7 bases identical to TRBD1. The germline V gene has CDR1 SGHRS and CDR2 YFSETQ. The CDR3 has 14 amino acids. With V trimmed by 0 bases and J by 6 bases, 5 bases remained unmatched. CDR3 in DNA: TGCGCCAGCAGCTTGGGACAGGGCGAGGATGGCTACACCTTC. Residues: CASSLGQGEDGYTF.

Remarks on this clone: Germline and junction disagree at one end, which may indicate a read error. Here the CDR3 reads CATSSRTIQEAQYF. The CDR3 bases are TGTGCCACCAGCAGCCGGACTATTCAAGAGGCCCAGTACTTC. The chain links TRBV15 to TRBJ2-5; weak D call: TRBD2 (6 bases). Per germline, CDR1 LNHNV and CDR2 YYDKDF (reference sequence). This CDR3 is 14 amino acids long.

The table lists this clone with a count of one. The CDR3 sequence: CASSLAGQSSYGYTF. CDR3 DNA sequence: TGTGCCAGCAGCTTAGCGGGACAGAGCTCCTATGGCTACACCTTC. The rearrangement uses TRBV7-9 and TRBJ1-2; TRBD1 matches 7 bases. V lost 0 bases and J lost 4; bases outside the gene matches: 5. CDR3 size: 15 residues. Germline CDR1 SEHNR, CDR2 FQNEAQ (reference sequence).

The genes are TRBV27 and TRBJ1-2; 7 nucleotides match TRBD1. V dropped 4 bases and J dropped 6; count of bases not matched to a gene: 8. The CDR3 totals 14 residues. Germline loops: CDR1 MNHEY, CDR2 SMNVEV (reference sequence). CDR3 sequence (DNA): TGTGCCAGCAGTTCTCCGACAGGGCTTAATGGCTACACCTTC. It yields the protein CASSSPTGLNGYTF.

This chain connects TRBV3-1 (or the pseudogene TRBV3-2) to TRBJ1-5, with D maybe TRBD1 (6 bases). The V gene's germline CDR1 is LGHDT and CDR2 YNNKEL (reference sequence). V lost 4 bases, J lost 6 bases, and 13 bases lay in between. The CDR3 has 14 residues. The CDR3 sequence is CASSPAGDTQPQHF. The DNA for the CDR3 is TGTGCCAGCAGCCCCGCAGGGGATACTCAGCCCCAGCATTTT.

This chain links TRBV4-2 with TRBJ2-5; possibly TRBD1 for D (5 bases). This CDR3 comprises 14 residues. With 1 base removed from V and 2 bases from J, the gap between germline ends came to 8 bases. From germline, CDR1 is LGHNA and CDR2 YNFKEQ. This CDR3 is CASSQVAGQETQYF. As DNA, the CDR3 is TGTGCCAGCAGCCAAGTTGCAGGGCAAGAGACCCAGTACTTC.

The chain has TRBV7-6 and TRBJ2-5; possible D gene TRBD1, 5 bases. Germline loops: CDR1 SGHVS, CDR2 FNYEAQ. The CDR3 covers 17 residues. The germline V and J ends were trimmed by 5 bases and 1 base, with 20 bases remaining between them. CDR3 coding DNA: TGTGCCAGCAGCCCTATTACCGTGCAGGGAATCCAAGAGACCCAGTACTTC. This sequence encodes CASSPITVQGIQETQYF.

This rearrangement joins TRBV10-1 to TRBJ1-5, with 7 nucleotides matching TRBD1. The CDR3 has 17 residues. The trim removed 6 bases at V and 0 bases at J, leaving 11 bases unmatched. Germline loops: CDR1 WNHNN, CDR2 SYGVQD (reference sequence). This CDR3 is CASRPTGLFYSNQPQHF. The CDR3 nucleotides read TGCGCCAGCAGACCGACAGGGTTGTTCTATAGCAATCAGCCCCAGCATTTT.

The V gene is TRBV5-1, the J gene TRBJ1-5, with D perhaps TRBD1 (6 bases). The CDR3 consists of 17 residues. Germline V gene sequence: CDR1 SGHRS, CDR2 YFSETQ. Trimming took off 0 bases at V and 2 bases at J, with 15 bases between the two ends. Here the CDR3 reads CASSLDRAGDGNQPQHF. The CDR3 DNA reads as TGCGCCAGCAGCTTGGACAGGGCTGGGGATGGCAATCAGCCCCAGCATTTT.

The rearrangement uses TRBV7-9 and TRBJ2-3; no firm D call. Trimming left V 3 bases short and J 4 bases short, with 8 bases between. Germline CDR1 reads SEHNR; CDR2 reads FQNEAQ (reference sequence). This CDR3 has 13 amino acids. The CDR3 spells CASSFSHSDTQYF. In nucleotides, the CDR3 is TGTGCCAGCAGCTTCTCCCACTCAGATACGCAGTATTTT. Using reference TRBV7-9 and TRBJ2-3 for the parts outside the CDR3, the full variable domain is DTGVSQNPRHKITKRGQNVTFRCDPISEHNRLYWYRQTLGQGPEFLTYFQNEAQLEKSRLLSDRFSAERPKGSFSTLEIQRTEQGDSAMYLCASSFSHSDTQYFGPGTRLTVL.

The chain carries TRBV5-1 and TRBJ2-7, with 11 bases that match TRBD2. The CDR3 loop spans 15 amino acids. Per the germline V gene, CDR1 is SGHRS and CDR2 is YFSETQ. Losses at the gene ends were 4 bases for V and 4 bases for J; bases not matched to a gene: 7. The CDR3 spells CASSRTSGGLYEQYF. The CDR3 region has the DNA TGCGCCAGCAGCAGAACTAGCGGGGGACTTTACGAGCAGTACTTC.

This rearrangement joins TRBV30 to TRBJ1-2; a weak D match, TRBD1 (5 bases). Looked up from germline, CDR1 is GTSNPN and CDR2 is SVGIG (reference sequence). Trimming left V 0 bases short and J 4 bases short, with 9 bases between. This CDR3 spans 13 amino acids. CDR3: CAWSVRQLYGYTF. The CDR3 nucleotides read TGTGCCTGGAGTGTCCGACAGCTCTATGGCTACACCTTC.

The chain carries TRBV19 and TRBJ1-5; tentatively, D is TRBD1 (6 bases). The germline gives CDR1 LNHDA, CDR2 SQIVND (reference sequence). The CDR3 loop spans 13 amino acids. Trimming left V 8 bases short and J 1 base short, with 9 bases between. CDR3 DNA: TGTGCCAGTTCACAGGGAAGCAATCAGCCCCAGCATTTT. This codes for CASSQGSNQPQHF.

The gene calls are TRBV19 and TRBJ2-3, with TRBD2 identical over 7 bases. Germline CDR1 is LNHDA and CDR2 is SQIVND (reference sequence). The CDR3 is 13 residues long. V shed 5 bases, J shed 8 bases, and the junction held 7 bases outside the gene matches. CDR3 in amino acids: CASSSTGGGTQYF. In DNA form, the CDR3 reads TGTGCCAGTAGTTCAACAGGCGGGGGTACGCAGTATTTT.

The V and J genes are TRBV11-2 and TRBJ2-2; maybe TRBD2 (6 bases). V was clipped by 3 bases and J by 4 bases, with 12 bases between them. CDR3 length equals 15 residues. Germline V lookup: CDR1 SGHAT, CDR2 FQNNGV. CDR3 in amino acids: CASSFNPTSTGELFF. The CDR3 DNA follows: TGTGCCAGCAGCTTCAACCCGACTAGCACCGGGGAGCTGTTTTTT.

This clone was counted a few times. The chain joins TRBV7-2 to TRBJ2-7; 7 bases map to TRBD2. Per germline, CDR1 SGHTA and CDR2 FQGNSA. The J segment lost 3 bases and the V segment lost 6 bases, leaving 5 bases of the junction unmatched. The CDR3 contains 13 residues. The CDR3 coding sequence is TGTGCCAGCAGACCGGGGGGTGGCTACGAGCAGTACTTC. Amino acid sequence: CASRPGGGYEQYF.

This clone showed up just a few times. The rearrangement links TRBV19 to TRBJ1-2; 7 bases line up with TRBD1. Looked up from germline, CDR1 is LNHDA and CDR2 is SQIVND (reference sequence). The length of the CDR3 is 15 residues. V shed 8 bases and J 6 bases; nucleotides not matched to a gene: 15. CDR3 DNA: TGTGCCAGTCAACCCGCCGGGACAGTAAGGGATGGCTACACCTTC. Protein product: CASQPAGTVRDGYTF. Filled out from reference TRBV19 and TRBJ1-2, the complete variable domain reads DGGITQSPKYLFRKEGQNVTLSCEQNLNHDAMYWYRQDPGQGLRLIYYSQIVNDFQKGDIAEGYSVSREKKESFPLTVTSAQKNPTAFYLCASQPAGTVRDGYTFGSGTRLTVV.

In this sample, this clone turned up once. The chain uses TRBV7-2 and TRBJ2-7, with TRBD1 matching over 10 bases. CDR1 is SGHTA and CDR2 is FQGNSA in the germline V gene. V lost 3 bases, J lost 5 bases, and 4 bases stayed unmatched. This CDR3 spans 14 amino acids. The CDR3, as DNA: TGTGCCAGCAGCTTTACCGGGACAGGGGACGAGCAGTACTTC. It yields the protein CASSFTGTGDEQYF.